The entry that follows covers one T cell receptor (beta chain) sequence. The CDR3 has 14 amino acids. Trimming at V came to 3 bases and at J to 1 base, leaving 2 bases not matched to a gene. Germline V gives CDR1 KGHSH, CDR2 LQKENI. This entry is derived from a study of blood T cell repertoires in COVID-19. Study as a whole: Acute-phase and convalescent COVID-19 samples originated in the United States, Italy and Spain. Nucleic acid was either cDNA or gDNA, and it came from T cells, B-cell-depleted T cells, or PBMCs.

Source study methods: Researchers report that nucleated cell counts were estimated from reference gene primer amplification. Method: immunoSEQ multiplex PCR; TCRdb's copy keeps in-frame clones and lacks some. The V and J calls and clone size come from that table; D and trimming were worked out from the DNA. Here the sample spans approximately 130,000 clones, about 83% being singletons. The receptor comes from a man aged 60-69 years with acute or convalescent COVID-19. Material for sequencing was peripheral blood. The V gene is TRBV18, the J gene TRBJ2-5, with 7 positions matching TRBD1. The CDR3 nucleotides read TGTGCCAGCTCACCCGGACAGGTCCAAGAGACCCAGTACTTC. Protein: CASSPGQVQETQYF.